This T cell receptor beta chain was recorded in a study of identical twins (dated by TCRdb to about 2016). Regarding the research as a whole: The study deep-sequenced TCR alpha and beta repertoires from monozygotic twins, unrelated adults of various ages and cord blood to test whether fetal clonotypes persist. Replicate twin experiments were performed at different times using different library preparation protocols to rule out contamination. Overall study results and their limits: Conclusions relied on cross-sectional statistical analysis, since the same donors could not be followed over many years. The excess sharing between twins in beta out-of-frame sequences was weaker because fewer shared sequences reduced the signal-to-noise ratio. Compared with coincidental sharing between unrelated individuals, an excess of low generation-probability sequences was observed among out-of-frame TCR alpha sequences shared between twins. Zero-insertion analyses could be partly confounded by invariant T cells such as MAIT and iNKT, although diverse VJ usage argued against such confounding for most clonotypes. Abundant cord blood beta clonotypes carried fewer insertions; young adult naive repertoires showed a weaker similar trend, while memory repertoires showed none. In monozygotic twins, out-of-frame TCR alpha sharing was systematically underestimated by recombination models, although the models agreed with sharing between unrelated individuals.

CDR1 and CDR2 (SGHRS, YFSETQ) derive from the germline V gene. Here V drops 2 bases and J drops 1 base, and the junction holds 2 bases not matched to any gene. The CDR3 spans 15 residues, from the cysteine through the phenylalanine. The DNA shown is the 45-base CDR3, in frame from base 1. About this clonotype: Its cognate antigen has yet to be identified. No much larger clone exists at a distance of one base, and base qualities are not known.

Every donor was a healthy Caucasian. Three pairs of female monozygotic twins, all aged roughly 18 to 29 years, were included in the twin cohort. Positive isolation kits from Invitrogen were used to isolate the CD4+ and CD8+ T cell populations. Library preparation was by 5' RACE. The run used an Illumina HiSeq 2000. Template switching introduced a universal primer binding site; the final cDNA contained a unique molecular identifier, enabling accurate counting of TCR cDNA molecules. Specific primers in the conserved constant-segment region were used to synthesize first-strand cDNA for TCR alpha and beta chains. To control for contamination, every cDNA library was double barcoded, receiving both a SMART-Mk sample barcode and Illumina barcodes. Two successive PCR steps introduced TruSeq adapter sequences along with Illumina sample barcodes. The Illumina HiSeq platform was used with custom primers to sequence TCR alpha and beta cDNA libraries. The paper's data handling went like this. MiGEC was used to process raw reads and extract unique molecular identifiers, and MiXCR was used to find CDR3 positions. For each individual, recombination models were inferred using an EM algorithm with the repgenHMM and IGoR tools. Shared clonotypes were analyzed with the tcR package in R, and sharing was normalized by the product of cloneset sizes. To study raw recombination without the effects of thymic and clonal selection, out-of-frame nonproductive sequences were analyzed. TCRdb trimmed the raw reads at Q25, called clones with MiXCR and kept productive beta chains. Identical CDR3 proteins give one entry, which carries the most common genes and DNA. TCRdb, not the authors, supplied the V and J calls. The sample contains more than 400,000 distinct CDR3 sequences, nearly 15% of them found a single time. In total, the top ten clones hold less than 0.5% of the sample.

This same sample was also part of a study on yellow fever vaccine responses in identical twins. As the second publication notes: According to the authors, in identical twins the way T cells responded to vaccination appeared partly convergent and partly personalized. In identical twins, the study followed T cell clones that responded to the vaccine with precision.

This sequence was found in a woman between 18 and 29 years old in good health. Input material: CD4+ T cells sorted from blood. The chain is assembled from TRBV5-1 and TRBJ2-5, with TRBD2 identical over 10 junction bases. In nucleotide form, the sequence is TGCGCCAGCAGCTTTAGCGGGGGGATCCAAGAGACCCAGTACTTC. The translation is CASSFSGGIQETQYF.